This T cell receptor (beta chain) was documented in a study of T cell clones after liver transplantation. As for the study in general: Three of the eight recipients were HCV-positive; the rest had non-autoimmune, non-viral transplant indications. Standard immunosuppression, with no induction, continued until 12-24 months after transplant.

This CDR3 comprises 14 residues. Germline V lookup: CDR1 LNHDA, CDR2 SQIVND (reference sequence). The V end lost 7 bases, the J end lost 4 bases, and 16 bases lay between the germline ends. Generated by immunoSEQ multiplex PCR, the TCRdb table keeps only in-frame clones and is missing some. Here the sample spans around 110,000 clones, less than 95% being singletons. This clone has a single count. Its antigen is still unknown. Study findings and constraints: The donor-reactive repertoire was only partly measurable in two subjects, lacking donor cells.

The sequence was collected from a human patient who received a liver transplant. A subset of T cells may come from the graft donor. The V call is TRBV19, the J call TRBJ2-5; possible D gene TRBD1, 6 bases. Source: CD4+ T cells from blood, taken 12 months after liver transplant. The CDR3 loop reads CASTPRGRRETQYF. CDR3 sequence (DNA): TGTGCCAGTACCCCAAGGGGGAGAAGAGAGACCCAGTACTTC.